Below are 26 T cell receptor beta chains sequenced from a single sample in a study of shared clonotypes between healthy human individuals. TCRdb's copy holds only in-frame clones and misses some; the assay was immunoSEQ multiplex PCR. The table records hundreds of thousands of clones, 90% to 96% of them present only once. Sequences were obtained from naive CD4+ T cells sorted from blood. The subset was: CD45RA+ positively selected. The receptors derive from a woman between 25 and 40 years old in good health.

This clone appeared once. The chain combines TRBV28 with TRBJ2-3; 10 nucleotides align to TRBD1. CDR3 size: 13 residues. Germline V lookup: CDR1 MDHEN, CDR2 SYDVKM. V shed 10 bases and J 5 bases; nucleotides not matched to a gene: 6. The CDR3 sequence is CATVGTGVDTQYF. For the CDR3, the DNA is TGTGCCACCGTCGGGACAGGGGTAGATACGCAGTATTTT.

In its sample, this clone was seen once. V usage is TRBV15 and J usage is TRBJ1-1; D is uncertain. CDR3 length: 11 amino acids. Germline V gene data show CDR1 as LNHNV and CDR2 as YYDKDF (reference sequence). Trimming stripped 3 bases from V and 1 base from J, with 0 bases between. CDR3 DNA sequence: TGTGCCACCAGCAGGAACACTGAAGCTTTCTTT. Amino acids: CATSRNTEAFF.

The V and J genes are TRBV28 and TRBJ1-2; 8 bases align to TRBD1. This CDR3 is 15 amino acids long. Germline V gene sequence: CDR1 MDHEN, CDR2 SYDVKM. Trimming at V came to 10 bases and at J to 7 bases, leaving 17 bases not matched to a gene. The CDR3 loop is CATPGQGDVPGGYTF. The CDR3 DNA reads TGTGCCACCCCCGGACAGGGCGACGTTCCGGGTGGCTACACCTTC.

In DNA, the CDR3 is TGTGCCAGCAGGACAACGGGACAGGGGAATGAGCAGTTCTTC. The encoded protein is CASRTTGQGNEQFF. The V gene is TRBV28, the J gene TRBJ2-1, with 10 bases lining up with TRBD1. The germline gives CDR1 MDHEN, CDR2 SYDVKM. The CDR3 is 14 amino acids. After removal of 6 bases from V and 7 bases from J, the junction contained 6 bases not matched to a gene.

The chain is built from TRBV4-1 and TRBJ2-3; TRBD2 aligns across 10 bases. The V segment lost 3 bases and the J segment 7 bases; nucleotides outside the gene matches: 13. Looked up from germline, CDR1 is MGHRA and CDR2 is YSYEKL. This CDR3 region has 17 residues. This CDR3 reads CASSHQNLAGAAYTQYF. The CDR3 DNA sequence: TGCGCCAGCAGCCACCAGAACCTAGCGGGAGCGGCCTATACGCAGTATTTT.

J is TRBJ2-7 and V is TRBV6-1; TRBD2 might be the D (6 bases). Germline CDR1 is MNHNS and CDR2 is SASEGT. Trimming pared 2 bases from V and 3 bases from J, leaving 11 bases between. This CDR3 spans 14 amino acids. The CDR3 reads CASSELGLSYEQYF. The CDR3 nucleotides read TGTGCCAGCAGTGAATTGGGACTGAGCTACGAGCAGTACTTC.

This rearrangement joins TRBV5-5 to TRBJ1-1; unclear D gene. This CDR3 is 14 amino acids long. The germline gives CDR1 SGHKS, CDR2 YYEKEE (reference sequence). V dropped 2 bases and J dropped 0 bases, with 8 bases sitting between them. This chain's CDR3 is CASSFLEMNTEAFF. CDR3 bases: TGTGCCAGCAGCTTTCTCGAGATGAACACTGAAGCTTTCTTT.

The CDR3 sequence: CASSLGQGSYNEQFF. DNA of the CDR3: TGTGCCAGCAGCTTGGGGCAGGGTTCCTACAATGAGCAGTTCTTC. The rearrangement joins TRBV5-4 to TRBJ2-1, with D possibly being TRBD1 (5 bases). The V and J ends lost 0 bases and 1 base respectively, with 8 bases between them. The CDR3 is made up of 15 amino acids. Germline assignment: CDR1 SGHNT and CDR2 YYREEE (reference sequence).

The rearrangement links TRBV27 to TRBJ2-5; a possible D gene is TRBD1 (7 bases). The tail of the sequence fits TRBJ2-7 better, so the J call may be wrong. The CDR3 has 15 residues. The germline V gene encodes CDR1 MNHEY and CDR2 SMNVEV (reference sequence). CDR3 region: CASSPRDSRTYEQYF. CDR3 nucleotides: TGTGCCAGCAGTCCGCGGGACAGCCGGACCTACGAGCAGTACTTC.

The genes are TRBV19 and TRBJ2-2, with TRBD2 identical over 10 bases. J gave up 6 bases and V 1 base, and 5 bases lay outside the gene matches. This CDR3 is 16 amino acids long. Germline loops: CDR1 LNHDA, CDR2 SQIVND (reference sequence). For the CDR3, the DNA is TGTGCCAGTAGTATAGCCCCTAGCGGGAGCCCCGGGGAGCTGTTTTTT. Translated, it gives CASSIAPSGSPGELFF. Full variable domain (rest looked up from reference TRBV19 and TRBJ2-2): DGGITQSPKYLFRKEGQNVTLSCEQNLNHDAMYWYRQDPGQGLRLIYYSQIVNDFQKGDIAEGYSVSREKKESFPLTVTSAQKNPTAFYLCASSIAPSGSPGELFFGEGSRLTVL.

J is TRBJ1-1 and V is TRBV10-3; D ambiguous. Germline V gene data show CDR1 as ENHRY and CDR2 as SYGVKD. Deletions cut 9 bases from V and 5 bases from J, with 10 bases between. This CDR3 region has 11 residues. CDR3 sequence (DNA): TGTGCCATTAGGGAGAATACTGAAGCTTTCTTT. It yields the protein CAIRENTEAFF.

The V gene is TRBV6-6, the J gene TRBJ2-5, with 7 bases fitting TRBD2. CDR1 and CDR2 (germline): MNHNY, SVGAGI (reference sequence). This CDR3 region has 15 residues. V lost 7 bases, J lost 5 bases, and 13 bases stayed unmatched. This CDR3 reads CASTPGREYGETQYF. DNA for the CDR3: TGTGCCAGCACTCCGGGGCGGGAGTATGGGGAGACCCAGTACTTC.

This clone has just one count. Other DNA sequences in the sample encode the same CDR3. This chain links TRBV9 with TRBJ2-7, with 7 bases aligning to TRBD2. Looked up from germline, CDR1 is SGDLS and CDR2 is YYNGEE. The CDR3 runs 16 residues. The V and J ends lost 0 bases and 0 bases, in that order; junction bases with no gene match: 6. The CDR3 loop reads CASSVGAGLSSYEQYF. CDR3 DNA sequence: TGTGCCAGCAGCGTAGGAGCGGGATTGAGCTCCTACGAGCAGTACTTC.

The rearrangement uses TRBV2 and TRBJ1-3; 9 bases line up with TRBD1. Germline values: CDR1 SNHLY, CDR2 FYNNEI. This CDR3 spans 15 amino acids. Trimming cost V 6 bases and J 1 base; bases outside gene matches: 4. DNA of the CDR3: TGTGCCAGCAGCGCGACAGGGGGGTCTGGAAACACCATATATTTT. Translation: CASSATGGSGNTIYF.

The V call is TRBV30, the J call TRBJ1-2, with D tentatively TRBD1 (5 bases). The CDR3 runs to 12 residues. CDR1 is GTSNPN, CDR2 SVGIG, per germline (reference sequence). The germline V and J ends were trimmed by 2 bases and 7 bases, with 11 bases remaining between them. CDR3 in DNA: TGTGCCTGGAGTCTCGGGGGTGGTGGCTACACCTTC. Its protein is CAWSLGGGGYTF.

The rearrangement joins TRBV11-2 to TRBJ2-7; D is perhaps TRBD1 (5 bases). The CDR3 sequence is 13 residues long. Per germline, CDR1 SGHAT and CDR2 FQNNGV. The germline V and J ends were trimmed by 1 base and 6 bases, with 10 bases remaining between them. The CDR3 sequence is CASSLAQGVEQYF. The DNA of the CDR3 is TGTGCCAGCAGCTTAGCCCAGGGTGTCGAGCAGTACTTC.

The J gene is TRBJ2-7, the V gene TRBV18; a weak D match, TRBD1 (6 bases). The V gene lost 1 base and the J gene lost 2 bases, with 15 bases spanning the gap. Germline lookup yields CDR1 KGHSH and CDR2 LQKENI. This CDR3 is built from 16 residues. The DNA of the CDR3 is TGTGCCAGCTCACCACTGTCCGGGACACCGACCTACGAGCAGTACTTC. As protein: CASSPLSGTPTYEQYF. Full variable domain (rest looked up from reference TRBV18 and TRBJ2-7): NAGVMQNPRHLVRRRGQEARLRCSPMKGHSHVYWYRQLPEEGLKFMVYLQKENIIDESGMPKERFSAEFPKEGPSILRIQQVVRGDSAAYFCASSPLSGTPTYEQYFGPGTRLTVT.

CDR3 in amino acids: CASSEFSWGRDEQYF. The CDR3, as DNA: TGTGCCAGCAGTGAATTTTCGTGGGGGAGGGACGAGCAGTACTTC. This chain connects TRBV6-4 to TRBJ2-5; 7 nucleotides line up with TRBD2. Near its end, the DNA agrees better with TRBJ2-7, so the J call may be wrong. CDR3 length: 15 residues. CDR1 MRHNA and CDR2 SNTAGT come from the germline V gene.

V gene TRBV28 combines with J gene TRBJ2-7, with 9 bases lining up with TRBD1. J was trimmed by 5 bases and V by 5 bases; bases with no gene match: 10. Germline V CDR1 and CDR2: MDHEN, SYDVKM. The CDR3 consists of 15 residues. CDR3 sequence: CASSTSGTGSHEQYF. CDR3 nucleotide sequence: TGTGCCAGCAGTACATCCGGGACAGGGTCCCACGAGCAGTACTTC.

CDR3 nucleotide sequence: TGTGCCAGCTCACCTGTAACAGGGGGAGCTTTCTTT. This encodes CASSPVTGGAFF. J is TRBJ1-1 and V is TRBV18; 8 bases align to TRBD1. V was clipped by 3 bases and J by 10 bases; unmatched bases: 4. Germline CDR1 KGHSH, CDR2 LQKENI. The CDR3 spans 12 residues.

The chain has TRBV25-1 and TRBJ2-5; TRBD1 might be the D (6 bases). The ends were cut back, 5 bases at V and 4 bases at J, with 11 bases in the middle. CDR3 length: 13 residues. CDR1 is MGHDK and CDR2 is SYGVNS in the germline V gene. CDR3 sequence: CASSKSGVETQYF. The DNA of the CDR3 is TGTGCCAGCAGTAAATCAGGGGTAGAGACCCAGTACTTC.

This chain joins TRBV7-9 and TRBJ2-7, with 12 bases matching TRBD2. V lost 0 bases and J lost 9; bases outside the gene matches: 12. Germline CDR1 SEHNR, CDR2 FQNEAQ (reference sequence). This CDR3 is built from 17 residues. The DNA of the CDR3 is TGTGCCAGCAGCTTAGCGCAGACTAGCGGGAGAGCTATTGGGCAGTACTTC. Protein sequence: CASSLAQTSGRAIGQYF. The whole variable domain, remainder taken from reference TRBV7-9 and TRBJ2-7, is DTGVSQNPRHKITKRGQNVTFRCDPISEHNRLYWYRQTLGQGPEFLTYFQNEAQLEKSRLLSDRFSAERPKGSFSTLEIQRTEQGDSAMYLCASSLAQTSGRAIGQYFGPGTRLTVT.

This chain links TRBV28 with TRBJ2-5, with D unresolved. The J call may be faulty, since TRBJ2-7 better matches the DNA end. Germline V gene sequence: CDR1 MDHEN, CDR2 SYDVKM. The CDR3 is made up of 16 amino acids. This chain's CDR3 is CASSLSADPRPYEQYF. In DNA, the CDR3 is TGTGCCAGCAGTTTAAGTGCCGATCCGAGACCTTACGAGCAGTACTTC.

The chain uses TRBV29-1 and TRBJ2-5, with 11 bases lining up with TRBD2. The end of the DNA aligns better with TRBJ2-7, so the J call may be wrong. Germline V CDR1 and CDR2: SQVTM, ANQGSEA. CDR3 length: 14 amino acids. The CDR3 nucleotides read TGCAGCGTTGGAGGGGGACTAGCGGATATCGAGCAGTACTTC. Translated: CSVGGGLADIEQYF.

The V and J genes are TRBV5-1 and TRBJ2-5; TRBD2 agrees at 9 bases. Looked up from germline, CDR1 is SGHRS and CDR2 is YFSETQ. V lost 6 bases to trimming and J lost 5 bases; unmatched junction nucleotides: 5. The CDR3 sequence is 13 residues long. CDR3 DNA: TGCGCCAGCATCGGCGGGAGGGCGGAGACCCAGTACTTC. Amino acids: CASIGGRAETQYF.

This chain joins TRBV5-1 and TRBJ2-3, with 10 nucleotides matching TRBD1. The CDR3 runs 14 residues. The germline V gene encodes CDR1 SGHRS and CDR2 YFSETQ. With 4 bases clipped from V and 4 bases from J, the junction kept 3 bases outside the gene matches. The CDR3 nucleotides read TGCGCCAGCAGCGTCGGACAGGGGGCAGATACGCAGTATTTT. Its protein product is CASSVGQGADTQYF.